Below are 20 T cell receptor beta chains sequenced from a single sample in a study of T-cell reconstitution after alpha-beta-depleted transplantation in children. Library preparation (for TCRbeta) was performed with unique molecular identifiers. TCRdb recomputed calls from the PCR reads with MiXCR, one row per CDR3 protein. The table has about 980,000 distinct CDR3 sequences, around 30% seen once. Source: PBMCs, mostly from graft donor cells, taken 360 days after TCRalphabeta/CD19-depleted stem cell transplant. The receptor source for this set is a boy under two years old who had a stem cell transplant for SCID, so the T cells may come from the graft donor.

The CDR3 region is CASSAPPPSSYNEQFF. The CDR3 DNA sequence: TGTGCCAGCAGTGCGCCCCCTCCCAGCTCCTACAATGAGCAGTTCTTC. This chain joins TRBV28 and TRBJ2-1; D is ambiguous. V was trimmed by 5 bases and J by 0 bases, leaving 14 bases between them. Germline V lookup: CDR1 MDHEN, CDR2 SYDVKM. The CDR3 has 16 amino acids.

The chain carries TRBV10-3 and TRBJ2-1; 7 positions match TRBD1. The CDR3 contains 15 residues. V lost 4 bases, J lost 3 bases, and 6 bases stayed unmatched. The germline V gene has CDR1 ENHRY and CDR2 SYGVKD. The chain's CDR3 is CAISVGDRDYNEQFF. The CDR3 DNA reads TGTGCCATCAGTGTGGGGGACAGAGACTACAATGAGCAGTTCTTC.

The CDR3 protein is CSVVRGADTQYF. CDR3 in DNA: TGCAGCGTTGTCCGGGGCGCGGATACGCAGTATTTT. V usage is TRBV29-1 and J usage is TRBJ2-3, with D possibly being TRBD1 or TRBD2 (5 bases each). V lost 4 bases, J lost 6 bases, and 11 bases lay in between. The CDR3 covers 12 residues. Germline V gives CDR1 SQVTM, CDR2 ANQGSEA.

This clonotype was picked up a small number of times. The chain recombines TRBV12-3 or TRBV12-4 with TRBJ2-7, with a weak D call TRBD2 (5 bases). V lost 7 bases, J lost 2 bases, and 15 bases lay in between. The CDR3 is made up of 14 amino acids. The CDR3 DNA is TGTGCCAGCACCAGCGGAGACGTTACCTACGAGCAGTACTTC. It yields the protein CASTSGDVTYEQYF.

The chain uses TRBV20-1 and TRBJ2-6; D gene ambiguous. Per the germline V gene, CDR1 is DFQATT and CDR2 is SNEGSKA (reference sequence). Trimming pared 3 bases from V and 4 bases from J, leaving 10 bases between. The CDR3 extends over 14 amino acids. The DNA for the CDR3 is TGCAGTGCTAGCGAGAGGTCCGGGGCCAACGTCCTGACTTTC. Translated, it gives CSASERSGANVLTF.

The chain employs TRBV7-2 and TRBJ2-5; 7 bases align to TRBD1. The ends lost 4 bases at V and 5 bases at J; junction bases unmatched: 10. This CDR3 is built from 15 residues. Germline V gene data show CDR1 as SGHTA and CDR2 as FQGNSA. CDR3 nucleotide sequence: TGTGCCAGCAGCTCTACCGGGACAGCCGGCGAGACCCAGTACTTC. Encoded protein: CASSSTGTAGETQYF. The variable domain in full, completed from reference TRBV7-2 and TRBJ2-5, reads GAGVSQSPSNKVTEKGKDVELRCDPISGHTALYWYRQSLGQGLEFLIYFQGNSAPDKSGLPSDRFSAERTGGSVSTLTIQRTQQEDSAVYLCASSSTGTAGETQYFGPGTRLLVL.

The chain uses TRBV20-1 and TRBJ2-3; D is uncertain. This CDR3 is built from 13 residues. Germline CDR1 reads DFQATT; CDR2 reads SNEGSKA (reference sequence). V was shortened by 6 bases and J by 4 bases, with 14 bases between the two germline ends. The CDR3 loop reads CSAGIRVADTQYF. The CDR3 DNA reads as TGCAGTGCGGGAATAAGAGTTGCAGATACGCAGTATTTT.

The chain couples TRBV20-1 to TRBJ2-7; TRBD2 aligns across 8 bases. CDR3 length: 12 residues. Per germline, CDR1 DFQATT and CDR2 SNEGSKA (reference sequence). With 4 bases clipped from V and 2 bases from J, the junction kept 1 base outside the gene matches. CDR3 nucleotide sequence: TGCAGTGCTAACGGGGGGGCCTACGAGCAGTACTTC. This translates into CSANGGAYEQYF.

The V call is TRBV2, the J call TRBJ2-7; D gene ambiguous. V was cut by 3 bases and J by 2 bases, with 5 bases left in between. The germline V gene encodes CDR1 SNHLY and CDR2 FYNNEI. The CDR3 contains 12 residues. The CDR3 sequence is CASSDRPYEQYF. In nucleotides, the CDR3 is TGTGCCAGCAGTGATAGGCCCTACGAGCAGTACTTC.

This clonotype was seen a few times. This rearrangement joins TRBV20-1 to TRBJ1-1; TRBD1 agrees at 7 bases. Looked up from germline, CDR1 is DFQATT and CDR2 is SNEGSKA (reference sequence). The CDR3 spans 13 residues. Germline trimming cut 6 bases from V and 2 bases from J; bases unmatched to any gene: 6. CDR3 sequence (DNA): TGCAGTGCCTGGGGAGGGGGCAACACTGAAGCTTTCTTT. It codes for CSAWGGGNTEAFF.

This clonotype was counted only a few times. The chain uses TRBV4-1 and TRBJ1-5; D is unresolved. The length of the CDR3 is 16 residues. The germline CDR1 and CDR2 sequences are MGHRA and YSYEKL. The V gene lost 4 bases and the J gene lost 0 bases, with 13 bases spanning the gap. This CDR3 is CASSRDSTDSNQPQHF. The CDR3 nucleotides read TGCGCCAGCAGCCGAGATTCGACGGATAGCAATCAGCCCCAGCATTTT.

The sample holds a few counts of this clonotype. The V gene is TRBV12-3 or TRBV12-4, the J gene TRBJ2-7, with D perhaps TRBD1 (6 bases). Trimming shortened V by 6 bases and J by 0 bases, and 12 bases separated the two germline ends. The length of the CDR3 is 14 residues. CDR3 in amino acids: CASRKDSSSYEQYF. CDR3 sequence (DNA): TGTGCCAGCAGGAAGGACAGTAGCTCCTACGAGCAGTACTTC.

The chain links TRBV6-5 to TRBJ1-1; 11 bases align to TRBD1. Looked up from germline, CDR1 is MNHEY and CDR2 is SVGAGI. The CDR3 is made up of 14 amino acids. V gave up 4 bases and J gave up 5 bases; unmatched junction bases: 3. The CDR3 loop is CASSWDRGETEAFF. CDR3 coding DNA: TGTGCCAGCAGTTGGGACAGGGGGGAGACTGAAGCTTTCTTT.

This clonotype has only a few counts. The V and J genes are TRBV24-1 and TRBJ2-3, with D perhaps assigned TRBD1 or TRBD2 (6 bases each). Germline-derived CDR1 and CDR2 are KGHDR and SFDVKD. This CDR3 contains 15 residues. The ends were cut back, 9 bases at V and 6 bases at J, with 21 bases in the middle. CDR3 loop: CATSKGGTVEDTQYF. CDR3 nucleotide sequence: TGTGCCACCTCTAAAGGGGGGACGGTCGAGGATACGCAGTATTTT.

J is TRBJ1-2 and V is TRBV4-2; a weak D match, TRBD1 (5 bases). The CDR3 extends over 16 amino acids. CDR1 LGHNA and CDR2 YNFKEQ come from the germline V gene. V was pared by 1 base and J by 3 bases, with 15 bases between. The CDR3 DNA reads as TGTGCCAGCAGCCAAGTCATGGCGGAACAGGACTATGGCTACACCTTC. Translation: CASSQVMAEQDYGYTF.

The V call is TRBV12-3 or TRBV12-4, the J call TRBJ2-3; TRBD1 agrees at 9 bases. The ends lost 1 base at V and 4 bases at J; junction bases unmatched: 3. This CDR3 has 15 amino acids. The CDR3: CASSLGQGVADTQYF. CDR3 bases: TGTGCCAGCAGTTTAGGACAGGGGGTCGCAGATACGCAGTATTTT.

This chain uses TRBV18 with TRBJ2-7; the match to TRBD1 covers 8 bases. CDR1 KGHSH and CDR2 LQKENI come from the germline V gene. The CDR3 spans 14 residues. Unmatched junction bases numbered 3, after V lost 0 bases and J lost 5 bases. The CDR3 DNA follows: TGTGCCAGCTCACCACCGCAGGGACAGGACGAGCAGTACTTC. As protein: CASSPPQGQDEQYF. Variable domain in full (rest from reference TRBV18 and TRBJ2-7): NAGVMQNPRHLVRRRGQEARLRCSPMKGHSHVYWYRQLPEEGLKFMVYLQKENIIDESGMPKERFSAEFPKEGPSILRIQQVVRGDSAAYFCASSPPQGQDEQYFGPGTRLTVT.

This clonotype turned up a few times. The rearrangement links TRBV7-9 to TRBJ2-7; D gene unclear. CDR1 is SEHNR, CDR2 FQNEAQ, per germline (reference sequence). V was trimmed by 4 bases and J by 6 bases, leaving 10 bases between them. This CDR3 spans 12 amino acids. The CDR3 reads CASSSEGIEQYF. CDR3 coding DNA: TGTGCCAGCAGCTCCGAAGGGATCGAGCAGTACTTC.

The rearrangement joins TRBV20-1 to TRBJ2-5; weak D call: TRBD2 (7 bases). The CDR3 spans 15 residues. The V gene lost 5 bases and the J gene lost 4 bases, with 20 bases spanning the gap. Germline CDR1 and CDR2: DFQATT and SNEGSKA (reference sequence). The CDR3: CSASRGGGGLETQYF. CDR3 coding DNA: TGCAGTGCTTCCCGCGGGGGAGGGGGACTAGAGACCCAGTACTTC.

The genes are TRBV10-3 and TRBJ2-1; D is possibly TRBD1 (5 bases). The V and J ends lost 3 bases and 14 bases respectively, with 14 bases between them. The CDR3 has 12 amino acids. The germline V gene has CDR1 ENHRY and CDR2 SYGVKD. CDR3 DNA sequence: TGTGCCATCAGTGAAAGTCGCAGGGTCGAGTTCTTC. As protein: CAISESRRVEFF.